The 25 T cell receptor beta chains below come from one sample, sequenced in a study of shared clonotypes between healthy human individuals. TCRdb's table, derived via immunoSEQ multiplex PCR, lists solely in-frame clones and lacks some. There are over 1.4 million clones in the sample; roughly 96% occur only once, and 1% to 1.5% lies in the top ten. The sample taken for sequencing was naive CD4+ T cells sorted from blood. The subset was: CD45RA+ positively selected. The origin of the receptors is a man between 25 and 39 years old in good health.

The chain uses TRBV5-6 and TRBJ2-5; the match to TRBD1 covers 12 bases. Germline CDR1 SGHDT, CDR2 YYEEEE. The ends lost 4 bases at V and 5 bases at J; junction bases unmatched: 12. The CDR3 length is 17 residues. The CDR3 nucleotides read TGTGCCAGCAGCCCTCGGGACAGGGGGCGGAGGGAGGAGACCCAGTACTTC. Protein product: CASSPRDRGRREETQYF. Looking up the rest from reference TRBV5-6 and TRBJ2-5 gives the full variable domain: DAGVTQSPTHLIKTRGQQVTLRCSPKSGHDTVSWYQQALGQGPQFIFQYYEEEERQRGNFPDRFSGHQFPNYSSELNVNALLLGDSALYLCASSPRDRGRREETQYFGPGTRLLVL.

The chain carries TRBV7-9 and TRBJ2-3; no firm D call. CDR1 and CDR2 (germline): SEHNR, FQNEAQ (reference sequence). CDR3 size: 14 residues. Trimming pared 5 bases from V and 0 bases from J, leaving 9 bases between. The CDR3 region has the DNA TGTGCCAGCAGCCACGCAATTAGCACAGATACGCAGTATTTT. Its translation: CASSHAISTDTQYF.

This clone was found a few times. This CDR3 is also generated by other DNA sequences in the sample. The rearrangement links TRBV9 to TRBJ2-6, with a tentative D call TRBD1 (6 bases). Trimming stripped 0 bases from V and 2 bases from J, with 6 bases between. CDR3 length: 15 residues. Looked up from germline, CDR1 is SGDLS and CDR2 is YYNGEE. Here the CDR3 DNA reads TGTGCCAGCAGCGTAGCAGGGGCTGGGGCCAACGTCCTGACTTTC. Translation: CASSVAGAGANVLTF.

The chain uses TRBV6-4 and TRBJ2-2; D is unclear. Deletions cut 2 bases from V and 1 base from J, with 2 bases between. Germline assignment: CDR1 MRHNA and CDR2 SNTAGT. The CDR3 spans 13 residues. The CDR3 nucleotides are TGTGCCAGCAGTGACGGGAACACCGGGGAGCTGTTTTTT. This codes for CASSDGNTGELFF.

This chain's CDR3 is CASSRSPTRTNEQFF. The CDR3 bases are TGTGCCAGCAGCAGGTCCCCTACTAGAACCAATGAGCAGTTCTTC. The V and J genes are TRBV11-3 and TRBJ2-1; D may be TRBD2 (5 bases). Germline V gene data show CDR1 as SGHNT and CDR2 as YENEEA. CDR3 length: 15 residues. The V end lost 5 bases, the J end lost 6 bases, and 17 bases lay between the germline ends.

The V call is TRBV9, the J call TRBJ2-2, with 7 positions matching TRBD1. V shed 6 bases and J 1 base; nucleotides not matched to a gene: 12. The germline V gene has CDR1 SGDLS and CDR2 YYNGEE. The CDR3 covers 17 residues. DNA for the CDR3: TGTGCCAGCACCTTCACTCCCGGGACAGTGAACACCGGGGAGCTGTTTTTT. Its translation: CASTFTPGTVNTGELFF. Together with reference TRBV9 and TRBJ2-2, the CDR3 gives the full variable domain: DSGVTQTPKHLITATGQRVTLRCSPRSGDLSVYWYQQSLDQGLQFLIQYYNGEERAKGNILERFSAQQFPDLHSELNLSSLELGDSALYFCASTFTPGTVNTGELFFGEGSRLTVL.

V is TRBV11-2 and J is TRBJ2-1, with 7 bases identical to TRBD1. The ends lost 1 base at V and 9 bases at J; junction bases unmatched: 12. Germline lookup yields CDR1 SGHAT and CDR2 FQNNGV. CDR3 length equals 16 residues. The CDR3 spells CASSLVIGQVGGEQFF. DNA of the CDR3: TGTGCCAGCAGCTTAGTGATAGGACAGGTTGGGGGTGAGCAGTTCTTC.

The chain recombines TRBV7-8 with TRBJ2-6, with D perhaps TRBD2 (5 bases). The CDR3 is 17 residues long. With 2 bases removed from V and 0 bases from J, the gap between germline ends came to 11 bases. Germline CDR1 and CDR2: SGHVS and FQNEAQ. CDR3 sequence reads: CASSLKADGSGANVLTF. The DNA of the CDR3 is TGTGCCAGCAGCTTAAAAGCGGACGGCTCTGGGGCCAACGTCCTGACTTTC.

The chain uses TRBV5-1 and TRBJ1-4, with D hard to call. The CDR3 is 15 amino acids. Trimming took off 1 base at V and 0 bases at J, with 7 bases between the two ends. Per the germline V gene, CDR1 is SGHRS and CDR2 is YFSETQ. CDR3 in amino acids: CASSLSGTTNEKLFF. The CDR3 DNA reads TGCGCCAGCAGCTTGAGTGGGACAACTAATGAAAAACTGTTTTTT.

The chain uses TRBV5-1 and TRBJ2-3; D gene uncertain. Germline lookup yields CDR1 SGHRS and CDR2 YFSETQ. The CDR3 runs to 14 residues. Trimming removed 4 bases at V and 6 bases at J, with 15 bases between. CDR3 protein: CASSPTAGSDTQYF. The DNA for the CDR3 is TGCGCCAGCAGCCCCACTGCCGGGTCGGATACGCAGTATTTT.

The CDR3 DNA reads TGTGCCAGTAGTAAACGGGAGAGTAGGAATGAGCAGTTCTTC. Amino acid sequence: CASSKRESRNEQFF. The V and J genes are TRBV19 and TRBJ2-1; tentative D call: TRBD2 (6 bases). V shed 4 bases and J shed 7 bases, with 14 bases lying between them. Germline V gene lookup returns CDR1 LNHDA and CDR2 SQIVND (reference sequence). The CDR3 extends over 14 amino acids. Looking up the rest from reference TRBV19 and TRBJ2-1 gives the full variable domain: DGGITQSPKYLFRKEGQNVTLSCEQNLNHDAMYWYRQDPGQGLRLIYYSQIVNDFQKGDIAEGYSVSREKKESFPLTVTSAQKNPTAFYLCASSKRESRNEQFFGPGTRLTVL.

The V and J genes are TRBV5-6 and TRBJ1-5; perhaps TRBD1 as D (5 bases). The CDR3 sequence is 15 residues long. Per the germline V gene, CDR1 is SGHDT and CDR2 is YYEEEE. V lost 3 bases to trimming and J lost 2 bases, with 12 bases between them. As DNA, the CDR3 is TGTGCCAGCAGCTACAGGAGACCTGGCAATCAGCCCCAGCATTTT. Amino acids: CASSYRRPGNQPQHF. The full variable domain, rest sourced from reference TRBV5-6 and TRBJ1-5, is DAGVTQSPTHLIKTRGQQVTLRCSPKSGHDTVSWYQQALGQGPQFIFQYYEEEERQRGNFPDRFSGHQFPNYSSELNVNALLLGDSALYLCASSYRRPGNQPQHFGDGTRLSIL.

The chain has TRBV19 and TRBJ2-7, with TRBD2 as a possible D gene (5 bases). The CDR3 covers 14 residues. Germline V gene sequence: CDR1 LNHDA, CDR2 SQIVND (reference sequence). Trimming left V 5 bases short and J 3 bases short, with 14 bases between. CDR3 nucleotide sequence: TGTGCCAGTAGTCCGGGGAGCCCCCTCTACGAGCAGTACTTC. It is translated as CASSPGSPLYEQYF.

The chain carries TRBV19 and TRBJ1-2; D is perhaps TRBD1 (5 bases). CDR1 is LNHDA, CDR2 SQIVND, per germline (reference sequence). The germline V and J ends were trimmed by 5 bases and 6 bases, with 22 bases remaining between them. This CDR3 is 16 amino acids long. CDR3 protein: CASSQQGPWGVDGYTF. CDR3 DNA sequence: TGTGCCAGTAGTCAACAAGGACCGTGGGGGGTGGATGGCTACACCTTC.

The chain is built from TRBV9 and TRBJ1-5, with a weak D call TRBD1 (6 bases). The V and J ends lost 3 bases and 4 bases respectively, with 14 bases between them. This CDR3 spans 15 amino acids. CDR1 SGDLS and CDR2 YYNGEE come from the germline V gene. DNA for the CDR3: TGTGCCAGCAGCGCCGGGTCCCAGGGGAATCAGCCCCAGCATTTT. This translates into CASSAGSQGNQPQHF.

This clone was counted a single time. J is TRBJ2-2 and V is TRBV30; 9 nucleotides match TRBD2. Germline V gene lookup returns CDR1 GTSNPN and CDR2 SVGIG (reference sequence). The ends lost 3 bases at V and 1 base at J; junction bases unmatched: 3. The CDR3 totals 15 residues. CDR3 protein: CAWRETSGNTGELFF. The CDR3, as DNA: TGTGCCTGGAGGGAGACTAGCGGGAACACCGGGGAGCTGTTTTTT.

The rearrangement joins TRBV2 to TRBJ1-1; D remains unclear. The CDR3 totals 12 residues. Germline CDR1 and CDR2: SNHLY and FYNNEI. The V end lost 6 bases, the J end lost 9 bases, and 14 bases lay between the germline ends. The CDR3 spells CASRADESKAFF. For the CDR3, the DNA is TGTGCCAGCAGGGCGGATGAGTCGAAAGCTTTCTTT.

The gene calls are TRBV10-3 and TRBJ2-1; TRBD2 agrees at 7 bases. The germline CDR1 and CDR2 sequences are ENHRY and SYGVKD. The CDR3 is 13 amino acids. Germline trimming cut 7 bases from V and 4 bases from J; bases unmatched to any gene: 4. CDR3: CAITGLPYNEQFF. CDR3 DNA: TGTGCCATCACGGGACTACCATACAATGAGCAGTTCTTC.

The gene calls are TRBV13 and TRBJ2-1, with D possibly TRBD2 on 6 matching bases. Germline V lookup: CDR1 PRHDT, CDR2 FYEKMQ (reference sequence). This CDR3 comprises 18 residues. Trimming shortened V by 4 bases and J by 3 bases, and 22 bases separated the two germline ends. CDR3 sequence (DNA): TGTGCCAGCAGCTCCGTTGAAGCTGCGGGACGGAACTACAATGAGCAGTTCTTC. Translation: CASSSVEAAGRNYNEQFF. Supplemented by reference TRBV13 and TRBJ2-1, the full variable domain reads AAGVIQSPRHLIKEKRETATLKCYPIPRHDTVYWYQQGPGQDPQFLISFYEKMQSDKGSIPDRFSAQQFSDYHSELNMSSLELGDSALYFCASSSVEAAGRNYNEQFFGPGTRLTVL.

The chain links TRBV5-1 to TRBJ1-3; possible D gene TRBD1, 6 bases. The CDR3 is 14 residues long. Germline CDR1 is SGHRS and CDR2 is YFSETQ. Here the CDR3 reads CASQSDSSGNTIYF. DNA of the CDR3: TGCGCAAGCCAATCGGACAGCTCTGGAAACACCATATATTTT.

The CDR3 spells CASSSRGQGYEKLFF. The CDR3 DNA reads TGTGCCAGCAGCTCCAGGGGACAGGGATACGAAAAACTGTTTTTT. The chain links TRBV7-2 to TRBJ1-4; 9 bases fit TRBD1. The CDR3 contains 15 residues. From germline, CDR1 is SGHTA and CDR2 FQGNSA. With V trimmed by 4 bases and J by 8 bases, 8 bases remained unmatched.

The chain combines TRBV30 with TRBJ2-1; 7 bases are shared with TRBD1. Germline loops: CDR1 GTSNPN, CDR2 SVGIG (reference sequence). Trimming took 8 bases from V and 7 from J; bases not matched to a gene: 11. This CDR3 contains 13 residues. Written as DNA, the CDR3 is TGTGCCAGGGACAGAACGGTGGAGAATGAGCAGTTCTTC. Translated: CARDRTVENEQFF.

CDR3 DNA: TGTGCCAGCAGCCGCCCGGGGGGAGCCAAAAACATTCAGTACTTC. It is translated as CASSRPGGAKNIQYF. This chain connects TRBV6-1 to TRBJ2-4, with 7 bases that match TRBD2. This CDR3 is 15 amino acids long. V shed 6 bases, J shed 0 bases, and the junction held 5 bases outside the gene matches. Germline CDR1 is MNHNS and CDR2 is SASEGT.

Remarks on this clone: Other nucleotide sequences in the sample specify the same CDR3. The genes are TRBV7-2 and TRBJ2-1; 7 bases are a match to TRBD1. The V gene's germline CDR1 is SGHTA and CDR2 FQGNSA. The trim removed 1 base at V and 2 bases at J, leaving 2 bases unmatched. The CDR3 runs 15 residues. The CDR3 here is CASSLDRGTYNEQFF. CDR3 sequence (DNA): TGTGCCAGCAGCTTAGACAGGGGAACCTACAATGAGCAGTTCTTC.

The chain links TRBV28 to TRBJ2-6, with 12 nucleotides matching TRBD1. Germline V gene data show CDR1 as MDHEN and CDR2 as SYDVKM. The CDR3 length is 18 residues. J was trimmed by 0 bases and V by 6 bases; bases with no gene match: 6. The chain's CDR3 is CASREPGQGASGANVLTF. CDR3 nucleotide sequence: TGTGCCAGCAGGGAACCGGGACAGGGGGCCTCTGGGGCCAACGTCCTGACTTTC.